This T cell receptor beta chain is drawn from a study of graft-versus-host responses after intestinal transplantation. The overall study: Every recipient underwent anti-thymocyte globulin induction, then tacrolimus and steroids for approximately three years. Study-level results: Patients who carried graft-donor T cell macrochimerism also had high graft-versus-host to host-versus-graft clonal ratios in their allografts.

Note on this clone: Its matching antigen is unknown.

Method: immunoSEQ multiplex PCR; TCRdb's copy keeps in-frame clones and lacks some. The data show roughly 80,000 clones, roughly 84% seen once. Germline CDR1 is SGDLS and CDR2 is YYNGEE. The CDR3 spans 22 residues. The V and J ends lost 0 bases and 0 bases respectively, with 28 bases between them. The material sequenced was unstimulated CD8+ T cells sorted from spleen or lymph node cells, taken before transplant. The receptor comes from a human donor who was the organ donor for an intestinal transplant. The genes are TRBV9 and TRBJ2-1, with a possible D match to TRBD1 (5 bases). The CDR3 sequence: CASSVDGFKRTIDLSSYNEQFF. For the CDR3, the DNA is TGTGCCAGCAGCGTAGATGGCTTTAAAAGGACAATCGACCTAAGCTCCTACAATGAGCAGTTCTTC.